Following are 20 T cell receptor beta chains from one sample sequenced in a study of neoadjuvant anti-PD-1 for oral cavity cancer. Generated by immunoSEQ multiplex PCR, the TCRdb table keeps only in-frame clones and is missing some. The sample holds about 8,100 clones, 62% seen once. Specified time point: after neoadjuvant nivolumab, at surgical resection. Source: PBMCs, taken after nivolumab (anti-PD-1) treatment. The receptors were sampled from a person aged 35 to 85 with oral cavity squamous cell carcinoma.

The chain joins TRBV28 to TRBJ2-2; D is uncertain. The CDR3 runs to 15 residues. V lost 10 bases, J lost 5 bases, and 20 bases lay in between. Germline CDR1 and CDR2: MDHEN and SYDVKM. The CDR3 sequence: CATTPVGAGTGELFF. The CDR3 DNA reads TGTGCCACGACCCCCGTAGGAGCAGGAACCGGGGAGCTGTTTTTT.

This clone has only a few counts. J is TRBJ1-6 and V is TRBV5-6, with TRBD1 matching over 7 bases. Germline trimming cut 2 bases from V and 8 bases from J; bases unmatched to any gene: 10. Germline V CDR1 and CDR2: SGHDT, YYEEEE. The CDR3 is made up of 16 amino acids. CDR3 nucleotide sequence: TGTGCCAGCAGCTTTGGGGCAGACAGGGCGGATTCACCCCTCCACTTT. It specifies CASSFGADRADSPLHF.

This chain links TRBV6-4 with TRBJ2-2; D is undetermined. Germline V lookup: CDR1 MRHNA, CDR2 SNTAGT. This CDR3 has 15 residues. V was cut by 3 bases and J by 0 bases, with 8 bases left in between. In DNA, the CDR3 is TGTGCCAGCAGTGAGGGGTCCCCGAACACCGGGGAGCTGTTTTTT. This gives the protein CASSEGSPNTGELFF.

The rearrangement links TRBV5-1 to TRBJ2-1; TRBD2 agrees at 10 bases. With V trimmed by 3 bases and J by 2 bases, 5 bases remained unmatched. Germline loops: CDR1 SGHRS, CDR2 YFSETQ. The CDR3 sequence is 16 residues long. The CDR3 here is CASSWLAGVTYNEQFF. The CDR3 DNA reads as TGCGCCAGCAGCTGGCTAGCGGGGGTTACCTACAATGAGCAGTTCTTC.

This chain uses TRBV5-1 with TRBJ2-1; 10 bases line up with TRBD2. Germline CDR1 reads SGHRS; CDR2 reads YFSETQ. V lost 0 bases to trimming and J lost 4 bases; unmatched junction nucleotides: 7. This CDR3 contains 17 residues. CDR3 sequence (DNA): TGCGCCAGCAGCTTGGCCAGAAATAGCGGGGGGTACAATGAGCAGTTCTTC. Its translation: CASSLARNSGGYNEQFF.

This chain joins TRBV7-2 and TRBJ2-6, with TRBD1 matching 11 bases. The CDR3 is 18 residues long. J was trimmed by 2 bases and V by 0 bases; bases with no gene match: 3. Germline V gene lookup returns CDR1 SGHTA and CDR2 FQGNSA. CDR3 sequence reads: CASSLAAGQGAGANVLTF. CDR3 in DNA: TGTGCCAGCAGCTTAGCAGCGGGACAGGGGGCTGGGGCCAACGTCCTGACTTTC.

This clone came up a few times. The J gene is TRBJ2-5, the V gene TRBV2; the match to TRBD1 covers 8 bases. This CDR3 has 14 amino acids. The ends lost 10 bases at V and 2 bases at J; junction bases unmatched: 9. Germline V gives CDR1 SNHLY, CDR2 FYNNEI. The CDR3 protein is CATRDRSIQETQYF. CDR3 nucleotide sequence: TGTGCCACCCGGGACAGGAGCATTCAAGAGACCCAGTACTTC. The full variable domain, rest sourced from reference TRBV2 and TRBJ2-5, is EPEVTQTPSHQVTQMGQEVILRCVPISNHLYFYWYRQILGQKVEFLVSFYNNEISEKSEIFDDQFSVERPDGSNFTLKIRSTKLEDSAMYFCATRDRSIQETQYFGPGTRLLVL.

The J gene is TRBJ1-1, the V gene TRBV5-6, with 8 nucleotides matching TRBD1. The CDR3 contains 13 residues. Germline V CDR1 and CDR2: SGHDT, YYEEEE. J lost 10 bases, V lost 1 base, and 6 bases had no gene match. The CDR3 DNA follows: TGTGCCAGCAGCTTGCCGATAGGGACAGGAGCTTTCTTT. This sequence encodes CASSLPIGTGAFF. The full variable domain, completed using reference TRBV5-6 and TRBJ1-1, is DAGVTQSPTHLIKTRGQQVTLRCSPKSGHDTVSWYQQALGQGPQFIFQYYEEEERQRGNFPDRFSGHQFPNYSSELNVNALLLGDSALYLCASSLPIGTGAFFGQGTRLTVV.

The chain has TRBV7-6 and TRBJ1-5, with D maybe TRBD1 (6 bases). CDR1 and CDR2 from the germline V gene are SGHVS and FNYEAQ. The CDR3 runs to 14 residues. The V end was cut by 1 base, the J end by 3 bases, with 7 bases between. The CDR3 here is CASSLDRDNQPQHF. For the CDR3, the DNA is TGTGCCAGCAGCTTAGACAGGGACAATCAGCCCCAGCATTTT.

This chain links TRBV7-2 with TRBJ1-5; D perhaps matches TRBD1 (6 bases). The CDR3 spans 16 residues. Trimming removed 1 base from V and 6 bases from J, with 16 bases in between. CDR1 and CDR2 from the germline V gene are SGHTA and FQGNSA. This chain's CDR3 is CASSLGGRGGGQPQHF. CDR3 sequence (DNA): TGTGCCAGCAGCTTAGGTGGCAGGGGAGGTGGTCAGCCCCAGCATTTT.

This clone was seen a handful of times. The rearrangement uses TRBV6-5 and TRBJ2-3; no definite D call. The germline gives CDR1 MNHEY, CDR2 SVGAGI. The CDR3 runs 14 residues. V was trimmed by 0 bases and J by 0 bases, leaving 4 bases between them. This CDR3 reads CASSYSPSTDTQYF. In nucleotides, the CDR3 is TGTGCCAGCAGTTACTCCCCCAGCACAGATACGCAGTATTTT.

J is TRBJ1-1 and V is TRBV18, with D hard to call. CDR3 length: 15 amino acids. V lost 3 bases and J lost 1, with 12 bases in between. Germline lookup yields CDR1 KGHSH and CDR2 LQKENI. The DNA for the CDR3 is TGTGCCAGCTCACCCGCAGCTAGGAGGAACACTGAAGCTTTCTTT. Protein sequence: CASSPAARRNTEAFF.

Note on this clone: A read error may account for a junction end that differs from germline. The chain has TRBV10-3 and TRBJ1-2, with D perhaps TRBD1 (5 bases). Germline V gene data show CDR1 as ENHRY and CDR2 as SYGVKD. The CDR3 covers 13 residues. The CDR3 region has the DNA TGTGCCATCAGTGAGCCCACCTGGGGCCAACCCGCATTC. This gives the protein CAISEPTWGQPAF.

The chain employs TRBV7-3 and TRBJ2-1; D is perhaps TRBD2 (7 bases). CDR1 and CDR2 from the germline V gene are SGHTA and FQGTGA. Trimming removed 1 base at V and 7 bases at J, with 23 bases between. The CDR3 loop spans 18 amino acids. DNA of the CDR3: TGTGCCAGCAGCTTAAACCCCCCCTGGGAGGGGGGAAAGAATGAGCAGTTCTTC. Translating it yields CASSLNPPWEGGKNEQFF.

J is TRBJ2-5 and V is TRBV18; a possible D gene is TRBD2 (5 bases). The CDR3 totals 14 residues. Germline V gene data show CDR1 as KGHSH and CDR2 as LQKENI. V lost 2 bases to trimming and J lost 2 bases, with 9 bases between them. This CDR3 reads CASSPAPGQETQYF. CDR3 nucleotide sequence: TGTGCCAGCTCACCAGCCCCGGGGCAAGAGACCCAGTACTTC.

This chain joins TRBV9 and TRBJ2-7; 7 bases fit TRBD1. The germline V gene has CDR1 SGDLS and CDR2 YYNGEE. The length of the CDR3 is 14 residues. V lost 1 base to trimming and J lost 6 bases; unmatched junction nucleotides: 7. The CDR3 region is CASSVTTGNPEQYF. Written as DNA, the CDR3 is TGTGCCAGCAGCGTAACGACAGGGAACCCCGAGCAGTACTTC. The complete variable domain, with remaining parts taken from reference TRBV9 and TRBJ2-7, reads DSGVTQTPKHLITATGQRVTLRCSPRSGDLSVYWYQQSLDQGLQFLIQYYNGEERAKGNILERFSAQQFPDLHSELNLSSLELGDSALYFCASSVTTGNPEQYFGPGTRLTVT.

This clone was found a few times. The chain has TRBV2 and TRBJ2-1; D may be TRBD1 or TRBD2 (5 bases each). The CDR3 has 14 residues. V lost 8 bases to trimming and J lost 5 bases, with 16 bases between them. Germline V gene lookup returns CDR1 SNHLY and CDR2 FYNNEI. The CDR3 coding sequence is TGTGCCAGCGCAGTGGGGGACGTAAACAATGAGCAGTTCTTC. It translates to CASAVGDVNNEQFF.

The rearrangement joins TRBV2 to TRBJ2-1; no clear D. V lost 8 bases to trimming and J lost 5 bases, with 19 bases between them. Looked up from germline, CDR1 is SNHLY and CDR2 is FYNNEI. There are 15 residues in the CDR3. The CDR3 DNA sequence: TGTGCCAGCCAGATAACCCTAGGCCTCGACAATGAGCAGTTCTTC. Translated, it gives CASQITLGLDNEQFF.

The V call is TRBV4-3, the J call TRBJ2-3; TRBD2 matches at 13 bases. Germline V gene sequence: CDR1 LGHNA, CDR2 YSLEER. CDR3 length: 18 residues. With V trimmed by 2 bases and J by 6 bases, 11 bases remained unmatched. CDR3 protein: CASSQYGTSGASGDTQYF. The DNA for the CDR3 is TGCGCCAGCAGCCAATACGGGACTAGCGGGGCTAGCGGGGATACGCAGTATTTT.

The chain couples TRBV2 to TRBJ2-5, with 10 bases fitting TRBD1. Trimming took 6 bases from V and 3 from J; bases not matched to a gene: 10. The CDR3 runs to 16 residues. Germline CDR1 is SNHLY and CDR2 is FYNNEI. This CDR3 is CASSANRQGAEETQYF. CDR3 nucleotides: TGTGCCAGCAGCGCAAACAGACAGGGGGCAGAAGAGACCCAGTACTTC.